A single sample is the source of the 8 T cell receptor beta chains below, sequenced in a study of graft-versus-host responses after intestinal transplantation. Repertoires were generated with immunoSEQ multiplex PCR, while TCRdb's copy carries only in-frame clones and drops some. The sample has some 140,000 clones; roughly nine tenths are singletons. No antigens are known for them. The sample in question was unstimulated CD4+ T cells sorted from spleen or lymph node cells, obtained before intestinal transplant. These receptors came from a human donor who received an intestinal transplant.

V gene TRBV7-6 combines with J gene TRBJ2-5; no reliable D call. The CDR3 contains 15 residues. Per germline, CDR1 SGHVS and CDR2 FNYEAQ. Trimming pared 1 base from V and 2 bases from J, leaving 11 bases between. The DNA of the CDR3 is TGTGCCAGCAGCTTAGGTGTAGGCCTACAAGAGACCCAGTACTTC. Translating gives CASSLGVGLQETQYF.

This clone is a singleton in its sample. DNA of the CDR3: TGTGCCAGCAGCCCGACAGGGGGTAAAAACACCATATATTTT. Translating it yields CASSPTGGKNTIYF. The chain combines TRBV9 with TRBJ1-3, with TRBD1 identical over 9 bases. After removal of 4 bases from V and 6 bases from J, the junction contained 5 bases not matched to a gene. The CDR3 contains 14 residues. Germline V gene lookup returns CDR1 SGDLS and CDR2 YYNGEE.

The genes are TRBV6-6 and TRBJ2-4, with D maybe TRBD1 (6 bases). CDR3 length: 12 residues. In germline, CDR1 is MNHNY, CDR2 SVGAGI (reference sequence). V was cut by 9 bases and J by 6 bases, with 12 bases left in between. CDR3 sequence: CASLGALNIQYF. In nucleotides, the CDR3 is TGTGCCAGTCTGGGGGCTCTAAACATTCAGTACTTC.

The chain has TRBV14 and TRBJ2-5; D unclear. There are 18 residues in the CDR3. The V gene lost 4 bases and the J gene lost 3 bases, with 24 bases spanning the gap. Germline V gene data show CDR1 as SGHDN and CDR2 as FVKESK. CDR3 region: CASSPPLIWIPFKETQYF. The CDR3 region has the DNA TGTGCCAGCAGCCCCCCACTCATCTGGATCCCTTTCAAAGAGACCCAGTACTTC. The full variable domain, completed using reference TRBV14 and TRBJ2-5, is EAGVTQFPSHSVIEKGQTVTLRCDPISGHDNLYWYRRVMGKEIKFLLHFVKESKQDESGMPNNRFLAERTGGTYSTLKVQPAELEDSGVYFCASSPPLIWIPFKETQYFGPGTRLLVL.

J is TRBJ1-1 and V is TRBV6-6, with 7 bases matching TRBD1. After removal of 6 bases from V and 7 bases from J, the junction contained 8 bases not matched to a gene. Germline assignment: CDR1 MNHNY and CDR2 SVGAGI (reference sequence). The CDR3 consists of 13 residues. The CDR3 DNA follows: TGTGCCAGCAGACAGGACAGGCAGGTTGAAGCTTTCTTT. Residues: CASRQDRQVEAFF.

V usage is TRBV7-2 and J usage is TRBJ2-7, with D possibly TRBD2 on 5 matching bases. The V end lost 1 base, the J end lost 4 bases, and 14 bases lay between the germline ends. CDR3 length: 15 amino acids. Germline CDR1 and CDR2: SGHTA and FQGNSA. CDR3 in amino acids: CASSLDLGAIYEQYF. The CDR3 region has the DNA TGTGCCAGCAGCTTAGATCTGGGAGCCATATACGAGCAGTACTTC.

The rearrangement joins TRBV5-1 to TRBJ2-1; 8 bases match TRBD2. Germline CDR1 reads SGHRS; CDR2 reads YFSETQ. V shed 0 bases, J shed 9 bases, and the junction held 17 bases outside the gene matches. CDR3 length equals 18 residues. CDR3 nucleotide sequence: TGCGCCAGCAGCTTGGACAAAAACCGGGGGGGGGCCCGGTCTGAGCAGTTCTTC. Protein: CASSLDKNRGGARSEQFF.

The V gene is TRBV10-3, the J gene TRBJ1-5; D uncertain. In germline, CDR1 is ENHRY, CDR2 SYGVKD. This CDR3 spans 12 amino acids. V was shortened by 11 bases and J by 2 bases, with 10 bases between the two germline ends. The DNA for the CDR3 is TGTGCCGCTGGGGTGGGCAATCAGCCCCAGCATTTT. It yields the protein CAAGVGNQPQHF.